The sample holds many counts of the clone carrying this T cell receptor (beta chain). Axillary draining lymph nodes of breast cancer patients supplied the node samples. From the multiplex PCR reads, TCRdb called clonotypes with MiXCR, one entry per CDR3 protein. The repertoire has roughly 110,000 distinct CDR3 sequences, about 29% of them found once; the top ten carry approximately 5%. This sample is part of a study of breast tumors, draining lymph nodes, adjacent tissues. The specimen was axillary lymph node tissue. This clonotype was sampled from a female donor with breast cancer. Some clones in this sample may be carry-over from other donors' samples.

The chain's CDR3 is CASRLAGGPTDTQYF. CDR3 bases: TGTGCCAGCAGGCTAGCGGGAGGGCCCACAGATACGCAGTATTTT. The chain combines TRBV2 with TRBJ2-3; 12 bases align to TRBD2. Per germline, CDR1 SNHLY and CDR2 FYNNEI. The CDR3 runs 15 residues. V was clipped by 6 bases and J by 2 bases; unmatched bases: 3.